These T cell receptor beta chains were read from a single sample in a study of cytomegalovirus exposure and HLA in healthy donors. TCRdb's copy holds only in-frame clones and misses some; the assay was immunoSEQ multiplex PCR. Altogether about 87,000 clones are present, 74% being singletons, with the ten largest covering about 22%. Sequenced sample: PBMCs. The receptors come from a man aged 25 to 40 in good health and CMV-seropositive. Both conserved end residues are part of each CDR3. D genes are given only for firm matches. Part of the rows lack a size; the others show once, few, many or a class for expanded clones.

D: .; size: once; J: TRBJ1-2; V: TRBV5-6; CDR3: CASSPWDSYGYTF; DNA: TGTGCCAGCAGCCCTTGGGACTCCTATGGCTACACCTTC
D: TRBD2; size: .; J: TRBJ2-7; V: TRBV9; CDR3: CASSLTGTSPTEQYF; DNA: TGTGCCAGCAGCCTTACAGGGACTAGCCCCACTGAGCAGTACTTC
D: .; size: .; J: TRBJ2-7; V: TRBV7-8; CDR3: CASSLGQGGLEQYF; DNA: TGTGCCAGCAGCTTAGGCCAGGGTGGTCTCGAGCAGTACTTC
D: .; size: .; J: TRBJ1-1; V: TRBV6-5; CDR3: CASGEGTPMNTEAFF; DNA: TGTGCCTCAGGTGAGGGGACACCAATGAACACTGAAGCTTTCTTT
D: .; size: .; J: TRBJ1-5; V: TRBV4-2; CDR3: CASSQDGRQGNQPQHF; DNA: TGTGCCAGCAGCCAAGATGGGCGACAGGGCAATCAGCCCCAGCATTTT
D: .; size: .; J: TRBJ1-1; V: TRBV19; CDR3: CASTSKDRVWTEAFF; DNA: TGTGCCAGTACGTCAAAAGATCGGGTCTGGACTGAAGCTTTCTTT
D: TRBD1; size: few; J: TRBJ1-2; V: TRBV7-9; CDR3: CASSRDRLQGAVGYTF; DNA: TGTGCCAGCAGCCGAGACCGCTTACAGGGGGCGGTTGGCTACACCTTC
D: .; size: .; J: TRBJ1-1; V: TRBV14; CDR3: CASRRGGNTEAFF; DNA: TGTGCCAGCAGGAGGGGGGGCAACACTGAAGCTTTCTTT
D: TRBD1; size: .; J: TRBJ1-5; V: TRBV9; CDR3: CASSAGTDNQPQNF; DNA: TGTGCCAGCAGCGCCGGGACAGACAATCAGCCCCAGAATTTT
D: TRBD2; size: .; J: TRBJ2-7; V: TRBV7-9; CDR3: CASSLDSAGDEQYF; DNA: TGTGCCAGCAGCTTAGACTCAGCGGGGGACGAGCAGTACTTC
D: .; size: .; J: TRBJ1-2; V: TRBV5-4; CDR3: CASSLEGPHYGYTF; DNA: TGTGCCAGCAGCTTGGAGGGGCCCCACTATGGCTACACCTTC
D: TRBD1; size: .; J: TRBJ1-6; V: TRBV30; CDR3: CAWDRGDSPLHF; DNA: TGTGCCTGGGACAGGGGGGATTCACCCCTCCACTTT
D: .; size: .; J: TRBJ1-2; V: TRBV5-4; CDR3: CASSLRRGPYGYTF; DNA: TGTGCCAGCAGCTTGCGGCGGGGGCCCTATGGCTACACCTTC
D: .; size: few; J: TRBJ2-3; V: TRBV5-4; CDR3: CASSLEGRGQGDTQYF; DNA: TGTGCCAGCAGCTTGGAAGGCAGGGGCCAAGGAGATACGCAGTATTTT
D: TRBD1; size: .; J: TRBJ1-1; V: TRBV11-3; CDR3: CASSSQGGNTEAFF; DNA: TGTGCCAGCAGCTCCCAGGGGGGGAACACTGAAGCTTTCTTT
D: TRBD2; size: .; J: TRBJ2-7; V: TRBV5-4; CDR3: CASSSLIGGSGSEQYF; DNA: TGTGCCAGCAGCTCCTTGATCGGAGGTAGCGGGAGCGAGCAGTACTTC
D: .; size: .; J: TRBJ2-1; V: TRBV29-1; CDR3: CSAEGFNEQFF; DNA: TGCAGCGCTGAGGGCTTCAATGAGCAGTTCTTC
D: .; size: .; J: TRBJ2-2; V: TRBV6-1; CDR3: CASSEISGSAGELFF; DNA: TGTGCCAGCAGTGAAATTTCCGGGTCGGCCGGGGAGCTGTTTTTT
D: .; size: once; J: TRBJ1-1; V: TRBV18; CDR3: CASSLTGNTEAFF; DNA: TGTGCCAGCTCGCTGACGGGGAACACTGAAGCTTTCTTT
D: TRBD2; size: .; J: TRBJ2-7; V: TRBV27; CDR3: CASSSTSGSLSSYEQYF; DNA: TGTGCCAGCAGTTCGACTAGCGGGAGTTTGAGCTCCTACGAGCAGTACTTC
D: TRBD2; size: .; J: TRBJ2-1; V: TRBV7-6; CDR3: CASRETSGVSSYNEQFF; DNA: TGTGCCAGCAGGGAAACTAGCGGGGTTAGCTCCTACAATGAGCAGTTCTTC
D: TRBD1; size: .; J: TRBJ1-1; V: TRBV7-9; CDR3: CASSLALGTVGNTEAFF; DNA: TGTGCCAGCAGCTTAGCATTAGGGACAGTGGGGAACACTGAAGCTTTCTTT
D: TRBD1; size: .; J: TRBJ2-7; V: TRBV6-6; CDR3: CASSSGQGPWYEQYF; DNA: TGTGCCAGCAGTTCAGGACAGGGCCCTTGGTACGAGCAGTACTTC
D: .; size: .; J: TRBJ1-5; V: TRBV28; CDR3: CASSLGHSERPQNF; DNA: TGTGCCAGCAGTTTAGGACATTCGGAGAGGCCCCAGAATTTT
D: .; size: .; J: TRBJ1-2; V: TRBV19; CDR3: CASRTTGGGYGYTF; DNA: TGTGCCAGTAGGACGACAGGCGGAGGCTATGGCTACACCTTC
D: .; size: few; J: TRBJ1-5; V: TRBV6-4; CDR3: CASSEEVNQPQHF; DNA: TGTGCCAGCAGCGAGGAAGTCAATCAGCCCCAGCATTTT
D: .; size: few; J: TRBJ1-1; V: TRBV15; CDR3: CATSRGLGDLGAFF; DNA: TGTGCCACCAGCAGAGGGCTCGGTGATCTCGGGGCTTTCTTT
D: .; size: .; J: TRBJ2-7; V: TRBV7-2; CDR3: CASSLGAASSYEQYF; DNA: TGTGCCAGCAGCTTAGGAGCGGCAAGCTCCTACGAGCAGTACTTC
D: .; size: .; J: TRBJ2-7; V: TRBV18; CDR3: CASSPNPSSYEQYF; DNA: TGTGCCAGCTCGCCAAATCCTAGCTCCTACGAGCAGTACTTC
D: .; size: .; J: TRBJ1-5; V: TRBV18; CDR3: CASSLGSRDNQPQHF; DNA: TGTGCCAGCTCACTCGGGAGCAGGGACAATCAGCCCCAGCATTTT
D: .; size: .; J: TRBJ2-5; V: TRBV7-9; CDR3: CASGDTVGIQETQYF; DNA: TGTGCCAGCGGGGATACTGTCGGGATTCAAGAGACCCAGTACTTC
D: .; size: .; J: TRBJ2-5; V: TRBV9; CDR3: CASSVGPFSGETQYF; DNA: TGTGCCAGCAGCGTAGGTCCGTTCAGCGGGGAGACCCAGTACTTC
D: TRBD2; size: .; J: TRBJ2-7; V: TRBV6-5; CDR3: CASRPLAGATYEQYF; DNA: TGTGCCAGCAGGCCTCTAGCGGGAGCTACCTACGAGCAGTACTTC
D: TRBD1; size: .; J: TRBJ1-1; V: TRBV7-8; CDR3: CASTQEGQRAFF; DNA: TGTGCCAGCACCCAGGAGGGACAGCGGGCTTTCTTT
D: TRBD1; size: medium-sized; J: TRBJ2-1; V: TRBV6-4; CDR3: CASSTGGERNEQFF; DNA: TGTGCCAGCAGTACAGGGGGCGAAAGAAATGAGCAGTTCTTC
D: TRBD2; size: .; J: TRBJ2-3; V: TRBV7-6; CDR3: CASSLWASGGTDTQYF; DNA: TGTGCCAGCAGCTTATGGGCTAGCGGGGGGACAGATACGCAGTATTTT
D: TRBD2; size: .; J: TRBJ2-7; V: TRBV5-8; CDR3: CASSYAGERTYEQYF; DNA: TGTGCCAGCAGCTATGCGGGAGAAAGGACCTACGAGCAGTACTTC
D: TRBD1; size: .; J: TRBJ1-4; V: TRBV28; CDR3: CASSPLQGLSTNEKLFF; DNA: TGTGCCAGCAGTCCTTTACAGGGGCTGAGCACTAATGAAAAACTGTTTTTT
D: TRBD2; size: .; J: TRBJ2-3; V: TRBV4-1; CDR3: CASSQTQYSGRDTDTQYF; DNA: TGCGCCAGCAGCCAGACCCAGTATAGCGGGAGGGACACAGATACGCAGTATTTT
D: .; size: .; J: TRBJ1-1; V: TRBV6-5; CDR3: CASTRGVNTEAFF; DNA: TGTGCCAGCACCCGGGGGGTGAACACTGAAGCTTTCTTT
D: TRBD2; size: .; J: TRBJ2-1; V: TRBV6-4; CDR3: CASSILAGGGHNEQFF; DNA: TGTGCCAGCAGTATTCTAGCGGGGGGCGGCCACAATGAGCAGTTCTTC
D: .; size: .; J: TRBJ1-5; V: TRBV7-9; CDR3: CADGSSDSNQPQHF; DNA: TGTGCCGATGGGAGCTCCGATAGCAATCAGCCCCAGCATTTT
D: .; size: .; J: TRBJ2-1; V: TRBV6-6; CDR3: CASSFGLPGGYNEQFF; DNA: TGTGCCAGCAGTTTCGGACTCCCTGGAGGCTACAATGAGCAGTTCTTC
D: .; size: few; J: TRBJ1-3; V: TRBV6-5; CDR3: CASSPRGAWGNTIYF; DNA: TGTGCCAGCAGTCCCCGGGGAGCTTGGGGAAACACCATATATTTT
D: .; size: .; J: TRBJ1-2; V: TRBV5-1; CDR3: CASSSRQDGHGYTF; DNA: TGCGCCAGCAGCTCGAGACAGGATGGTCATGGCTACACCTTC
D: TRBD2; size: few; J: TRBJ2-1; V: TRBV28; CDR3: CASSSLATSYNEQFF; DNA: TGTGCCAGCAGTTCACTAGCGACCTCCTACAATGAGCAGTTCTTC
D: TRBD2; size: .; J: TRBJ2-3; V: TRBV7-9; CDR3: CASSLGWTSDTDTQYF; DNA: TGTGCCAGCAGCTTAGGGTGGACTAGCGACACAGATACGCAGTATTTT
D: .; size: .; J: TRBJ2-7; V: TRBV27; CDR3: CASSLQVSYEQYF; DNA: TGTGCCAGCAGTCTACAGGTCTCCTACGAGCAGTACTTC
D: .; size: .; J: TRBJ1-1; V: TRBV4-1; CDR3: CASSQVHKLRGGTEAFF; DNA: TGCGCCAGCAGCCAAGTTCACAAGCTCAGAGGTGGGACTGAAGCTTTCTTT
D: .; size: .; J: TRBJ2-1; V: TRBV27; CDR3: CASSSYRVASYNEQFF; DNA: TGTGCCAGCAGTTCTTACAGGGTGGCCTCCTACAATGAGCAGTTCTTC
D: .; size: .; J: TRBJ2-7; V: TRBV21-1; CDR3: CASSTRTGSNHEQYF; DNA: TGTGCCAGCAGCACTAGGACAGGATCCAACCACGAGCAGTACTTC